This T cell receptor beta chain was sequenced in a study of T cell changes during pregnancy in multiple sclerosis. V shed 5 bases, J shed 4 bases, and the junction held 10 bases outside the gene matches. The CDR3 is made up of 15 amino acids. Germline values: CDR1 MDHEN, CDR2 SYDVKM. Profiling relied on immunoSEQ multiplex PCR, and the TCRdb table lists in-frame clones only, not all of them. The repertoire holds about 38,000 clones, with about 90% as singletons. Sequenced material: CD4+ T cells from peripheral blood mononuclear cells, taken before pregnancy. This TCR derives from a female donor with multiple sclerosis, enrolled in a pregnancy study. V gene TRBV28 combines with J gene TRBJ2-7; 8 bases match TRBD1. CDR3 protein: CASSAPQGGLYEQYF. The DNA of the CDR3 is TGTGCCAGCAGTGCCCCACAGGGGGGTCTTTACGAGCAGTACTTC.